This entry concerns a single T cell receptor (beta chain). Its antigen remains unidentified. These data come from a study of pediatric ulcerative colitis. Findings and caveats of the study: Blood-rectal clonal overlap within each person was significantly higher in ulcerative colitis patients than controls.

The CDR3 totals 13 residues. Per the germline V gene, CDR1 is MDHEN and CDR2 is SYDVKM. J was trimmed by 7 bases and V by 5 bases; bases with no gene match: 4. Assay: immunoSEQ multiplex PCR; the TCRdb copy retains only in-frame clones and omits some. The repertoire holds about 60,000 clones, 87% seen once, with approximately 1.5% in the top ten. The sample taken for sequencing was blood. J is TRBJ1-3 and V is TRBV28; TRBD1 agrees at 8 bases. The receptor's source is a boy aged 5-17 years who was a control in a study of pediatric ulcerative colitis. CDR3 sequence: CASSTRTGNTIYF. CDR3 nucleotide sequence: TGTGCCAGCAGTACGCGGACAGGGAACACCATATATTTT.